The rows below give T cell receptor beta chains drawn from one sample of a study of T cells in Graves' hyperthyroidism and ophthalmopathy. In TCRdb, the multiplex PCR reads were re-called with MiXCR into one record per CDR3 protein. The sample has roughly 200,000 distinct CDR3 sequences, around 18% seen once. The sample was blood. The receptors here all came from a man between 40 and 49 years old with Graves' hyperthyroidism. Each CDR3 is given with its conserved first and last residue. The order of the fields is V gene, clone size, D gene, J gene, CDR3 length, CDR3 DNA, CDR3 protein. D genes are given only for firm matches. Clone sizes are given selectively: once, few, many, or a class where the clone is expanded.

TRBV2	many	.	TRBJ2-3	12	TGTGCCAGCAGTTTACAGAGAGATACGCAGTATTTT	CASSLQRDTQYF
TRBV20-1	few	TRBD2	TRBJ2-7	18	TGCAGTGCTAGGGCTCTGGGACTAGCGGGAGTAGGGGCCTACGAGCAGTACTTC	CSARALGLAGVGAYEQYF
TRBV6-2/TRBV6-3	.	.	TRBJ1-1	15	TGTGCCAGCAGTCCCGAGGGGGTTTGGAACACTGAAGCTTTCTTT	CASSPEGVWNTEAFF
TRBV5-5	few	TRBD1	TRBJ1-6	14	TGTGCCAGCAGCGCGGACAGGGGGAATTCACCCCTCCACTTT	CASSADRGNSPLHF
TRBV5-6	.	TRBD1	TRBJ1-4	17	TGTGCCAGCAGATCCGGGACAGGGGCTGGACGTGGTGAAAAACTGTTTTTT	CASRSGTGAGRGEKLFF
TRBV7-9	few	.	TRBJ1-1	12	TGTGCCAGCGGGGCAGGTAACACTGAAGCTTTCTTT	CASGAGNTEAFF
TRBV7-7	many	.	TRBJ2-1	14	TGTGCTAGCAGTCCCCGGGGCCCCGGCGATGAGCAGTTCTTC	CASSPRGPGDEQFF
TRBV15	.	.	TRBJ1-2	12	TGTGCCACCAGCAGAGCAGTCCATGGCTACACCTTC	CATSRAVHGYTF
TRBV11-1	.	TRBD2	TRBJ2-1	15	TGTGCCAGCAGCTTCGGGCTAGCGGGTGGGAATGAGCAGTTCTTC	CASSFGLAGGNEQFF
TRBV28	many	.	TRBJ1-2	14	TGTGCCAGCAGTTTCCCTGTGGGGATGACAGCCTACACCTTC	CASSFPVGMTAYTF
TRBV20-1	.	.	TRBJ1-5	12	TGCAGTGCTAGGATGTATGATCAGCCCCAGCATTTT	CSARMYDQPQHF
TRBV28	many	.	TRBJ2-5	13	TGTGCCAGCTCAACGGAGACCAAGGAGACCCAGTACTTC	CASSTETKETQYF
TRBV20-1	many	.	TRBJ2-7	13	TGCAGTGCTAGAGCGGGAAGCTCCTACGAGCAGTACTTC	CSARAGSSYEQYF
TRBV28	.	.	TRBJ2-5	14	TGTGCCAGCAGTCAGCAGCCTACCCAAGAGACCCAGTACTTC	CASSQQPTQETQYF
TRBV2	many	.	TRBJ1-1	14	TGTGCCAGCAGTGAAACCAGGGGATTCACTGAAGCTTTCTTT	CASSETRGFTEAFF